Below, 23 T cell receptor beta chains from the same sample are listed, as sequenced in a study of CD8+ T cells in alopecia areata. cDNA prepared by RNA extraction and subsequent reverse transcription served as the template for sequencing. Assay used: immunoSEQ multiplex PCR; TCRdb lists only in-frame clones, some missing. The sample has around 190,000 clones, 64% seen once. Treatment denoted: oral pan-JAK inhibitor, 5-10 mg twice daily. The specimen comprised CD4+ T cells sorted from blood, sampled at week 4, from a patient treated with tofacitinib. The receptors stem from a human donor with alopecia areata.

The genes are TRBV2 and TRBJ2-2, with 7 positions matching TRBD2. The V and J ends lost 7 bases and 5 bases, in that order; junction bases with no gene match: 13. CDR1 SNHLY and CDR2 FYNNEI come from the germline V gene. The CDR3 extends over 16 amino acids. The CDR3 nucleotides are TGTGCCAGCACCCCCCGGCGGACTAGAGGAACCGGGGAGCTGTTTTTT. Translating gives CASTPRRTRGTGELFF.

The chain links TRBV30 to TRBJ1-2; the D gene is possibly TRBD1 (6 bases). The ends were cut back, 0 bases at V and 0 bases at J, with 11 bases in the middle. CDR3 length: 15 residues. Germline CDR1 is GTSNPN and CDR2 is SVGIG (reference sequence). The CDR3, as DNA: TGTGCCTGGAGTGTACAGGGCATAGCTAACTATGGCTACACCTTC. It yields the protein CAWSVQGIANYGYTF.

The chain employs TRBV11-2 and TRBJ1-5; D gene ambiguous. Looked up from germline, CDR1 is SGHAT and CDR2 is FQNNGV. The CDR3 is 17 amino acids. Trimming took off 0 bases at V and 2 bases at J, with 14 bases between the two ends. CDR3 in DNA: TGTGCCAGCAGCTTAGACGCCCAGGTGGTCCGCAATCAGCCCCAGCATTTT. Amino acid sequence: CASSLDAQVVRNQPQHF.

The rearrangement uses TRBV5-6 and TRBJ1-1; D uncertain. Germline loops: CDR1 SGHDT, CDR2 YYEEEE. The CDR3 has 15 amino acids. With 4 bases removed from V and 1 base from J, the gap between germline ends came to 14 bases. The CDR3 spells CASSPYTVGNTEAFF. In DNA form, the CDR3 reads TGTGCCAGCAGCCCGTATACCGTGGGGAACACTGAAGCTTTCTTT.

The V and J genes are TRBV7-2 and TRBJ2-5, with 13 bases lining up with TRBD2. Germline V gene data show CDR1 as SGHTA and CDR2 as FQGNSA. The CDR3 is 15 residues long. Losses at the gene ends were 5 bases for V and 2 bases for J; bases not matched to a gene: 2. The CDR3 loop is CASSLTSGGQETQYF. The CDR3, as DNA: TGTGCCAGCAGCCTGACTAGCGGGGGGCAAGAGACCCAGTACTTC.

This chain connects TRBV30 to TRBJ1-1, with a possible D match to TRBD1 (5 bases). Germline values: CDR1 GTSNPN, CDR2 SVGIG (reference sequence). The CDR3 consists of 14 residues. The V end was cut by 1 base, the J end by 1 base, with 10 bases between. CDR3 loop: CAWSGAGWNTEAFF. Here the CDR3 DNA reads TGTGCCTGGAGTGGGGCAGGGTGGAACACTGAAGCTTTCTTT.

The chain couples TRBV29-1 to TRBJ2-1; TRBD1 matches 8 bases. CDR3 length: 11 amino acids. V dropped 7 bases and J dropped 8; count of bases not matched to a gene: 4. Germline CDR1 is SQVTM and CDR2 is ANQGSEA. CDR3 sequence: CSAQGGDEQFF. The DNA for the CDR3 is TGCAGCGCACAGGGGGGAGATGAGCAGTTCTTC.

The chain carries TRBV29-1 and TRBJ2-5; unclear D gene. The V gene's germline CDR1 is SQVTM and CDR2 ANQGSEA. Trimming stripped 1 base from V and 2 bases from J, with 11 bases between. The CDR3 has 14 residues. This CDR3 is CSVEVERRQETQYF. The CDR3 nucleotides are TGCAGCGTTGAAGTCGAGAGGCGACAAGAGACCCAGTACTTC.

This clone was picked up a small number of times. The chain couples TRBV6-6 to TRBJ1-5; TRBD1 matches 8 bases. CDR1 and CDR2 (germline): MNHNY, SVGAGI (reference sequence). Losses at the gene ends were 6 bases for V and 4 bases for J; bases not matched to a gene: 8. This CDR3 has 15 residues. CDR3 DNA sequence: TGTGCCAGCAGGCTGGACAGGGACCGGAATCAGCCCCAGCATTTT. This translates into CASRLDRDRNQPQHF.

CDR3 amino acids: CASSFSGEMRTEAFF. The CDR3 DNA is TGCGCCAGCAGCTTCAGTGGGGAGATGAGAACTGAAGCTTTCTTT. The rearrangement joins TRBV5-1 to TRBJ1-1, with D uncertain. The V and J ends lost 2 bases and 5 bases respectively, with 16 bases between them. From germline, CDR1 is SGHRS and CDR2 YFSETQ. The CDR3 covers 15 residues.

This chain links TRBV7-2 with TRBJ2-1, with 10 bases fitting TRBD1. Per the germline V gene, CDR1 is SGHTA and CDR2 is FQGNSA. The CDR3 is 15 residues long. V lost 1 base to trimming and J lost 4 bases; unmatched junction nucleotides: 1. The CDR3 protein is CASSLGQGAYNEQFF. The DNA of the CDR3 is TGTGCCAGCAGCTTAGGACAGGGGGCGTACAATGAGCAGTTCTTC.

The chain combines TRBV5-1 with TRBJ2-2; tentative D call: TRBD2 (5 bases). This CDR3 is 16 amino acids long. Germline V gene lookup returns CDR1 SGHRS and CDR2 YFSETQ. V lost 4 bases to trimming and J lost 3 bases, with 16 bases between them. The CDR3 protein is CASSPTGPRDTGELFF. The CDR3 nucleotides are TGCGCCAGCAGCCCGACGGGCCCGCGGGACACCGGGGAGCTGTTTTTT.

The V gene is TRBV4-3, the J gene TRBJ2-7; D is perhaps TRBD1 or TRBD2 (6 bases each). CDR1 LGHNA and CDR2 YSLEER come from the germline V gene. The CDR3 length is 14 residues. V lost 9 bases to trimming and J lost 0 bases, with 15 bases between them. For the CDR3, the DNA is TGCGCCAGTTCGAAGGGGGGCGACTCCTACGAGCAGTACTTC. Translating it yields CASSKGGDSYEQYF.

This chain connects TRBV10-3 to TRBJ1-5, with D perhaps matching TRBD1 (5 bases). Deletions cut 4 bases from V and 4 bases from J, with 11 bases between. The CDR3 length is 14 residues. Germline V gene lookup returns CDR1 ENHRY and CDR2 SYGVKD. DNA for the CDR3: TGTGCCATCAGTGTTGACAGCTTAAATCAGCCCCAGCATTTT. Amino acids: CAISVDSLNQPQHF.

The gene calls are TRBV29-1 and TRBJ1-2, with D perhaps TRBD1 (6 bases). CDR1 and CDR2 (germline): SQVTM, ANQGSEA. The CDR3 consists of 13 residues. Trimming pared 3 bases from V and 0 bases from J, leaving 8 bases between. CDR3 DNA sequence: TGCAGCGTTGACAGGGGAGCTAACTATGGCTACACCTTC. Its protein product is CSVDRGANYGYTF.

The chain joins TRBV2 to TRBJ2-7; the D gene is possibly TRBD2 (6 bases). V lost 3 bases, J lost 3 bases, and 18 bases lay in between. This CDR3 contains 16 residues. Germline CDR1 SNHLY, CDR2 FYNNEI. In DNA form, the CDR3 reads TGTGCCAGCAGTGATTGGGACTGGGATAGAAACTACGAGCAGTACTTC. It codes for CASSDWDWDRNYEQYF.

The chain is built from TRBV7-9 and TRBJ2-7; 8 bases align to TRBD1. Germline CDR1 reads SEHNR; CDR2 reads FQNEAQ (reference sequence). The CDR3 sequence is 15 residues long. V dropped 6 bases and J dropped 6; count of bases not matched to a gene: 13. The CDR3 coding sequence is TGTGCCAGCAGTCTCCGAGGACAGGGTCTCCGCGAGCAGTACTTC. It specifies CASSLRGQGLREQYF.

In its sample, this clone was seen a few times. The J gene is TRBJ2-3, the V gene TRBV10-3; 7 bases agree with TRBD1. Germline V gene sequence: CDR1 ENHRY, CDR2 SYGVKD. This CDR3 is 16 amino acids long. The V and J ends lost 5 bases and 0 bases, in that order; junction bases with no gene match: 8. The CDR3: CAISSMGQLSTDTQYF. DNA of the CDR3: TGTGCCATCAGTTCTATGGGACAGCTAAGCACAGATACGCAGTATTTT.

The V gene is TRBV15, the J gene TRBJ2-6, with D unclear. The CDR3 covers 16 residues. V lost 3 bases, J lost 0 bases, and 9 bases lay in between. Germline V lookup: CDR1 LNHNV, CDR2 YYDKDF (reference sequence). The CDR3 region is CATSSASFSGANVLTF. The DNA for the CDR3 is TGTGCCACCAGCAGTGCAAGTTTCTCTGGGGCCAACGTCCTGACTTTC.

V gene TRBV30 combines with J gene TRBJ1-2, with D possibly TRBD1 on 5 matching bases. Trimming left V 7 bases short and J 4 bases short, with 10 bases between. The CDR3 consists of 11 residues. From germline, CDR1 is GTSNPN and CDR2 SVGIG (reference sequence). Written as DNA, the CDR3 is TGTGCCTTTACAGGACTCTATGGCTACACCTTC. This codes for CAFTGLYGYTF.

The chain uses TRBV29-1 and TRBJ1-2; D may be TRBD1 (5 bases). The germline CDR1 and CDR2 sequences are SQVTM and ANQGSEA. The CDR3 extends over 12 amino acids. The CDR3 sequence is CATGELNYGYTF. CDR3 in DNA: TGCGCGACGGGGGAGCTTAACTATGGCTACACCTTC.

The rearrangement uses TRBV12-5 and TRBJ1-2; D gene uncertain. V shed 0 bases and J shed 10 bases, with 15 bases lying between them. This CDR3 is 14 amino acids long. Germline-derived CDR1 and CDR2 are LGHNT and FRNRAP. CDR3 nucleotides: TGTGCTAGTGGTTTGGTAACTTCGCTTAGAGCCTACACCTTC. Its protein product is CASGLVTSLRAYTF.

J is TRBJ2-7 and V is TRBV2, with TRBD2 matching 8 bases. Per the germline V gene, CDR1 is SNHLY and CDR2 is FYNNEI. This CDR3 spans 16 amino acids. The V gene end was trimmed by 3 bases and the J gene end by 5 bases; junction bases not matched to a gene: 12. The DNA of the CDR3 is TGTGCCAGCAGTGATGGGTCGAGCGGGGGAAGGAACGAGCAGTACTTC. Its protein is CASSDGSSGGRNEQYF.